This T cell receptor (beta chain) was recorded in a study of T cell responses to AZD1222 COVID-19 vaccine. Study outcomes and limitations: Most donors were white British, females outnumbered males, and clonal diversity was possibly underestimated.

Worth noting for this clone: The target antigen is unknown.

Second doses were pooled across both intervals (about 4 or about 12 weeks). Profiling relied on immunoSEQ multiplex PCR, and the TCRdb table lists in-frame clones only, not all of them. The sample lists 88,000 or so clones, 85% to 90% occurring once. Source: peripheral blood, taken 28 days after the second AZD1222 dose. This receptor was obtained from an adult who received the AZD1222 COVID-19 vaccine.

The DNA of the CDR3 is TGTGCCAGCAGGAGGCCCTTCTACAGGGGTACTTACGAGCAGTACTTC. Protein sequence: CASRRPFYRGTYEQYF. The gene calls are TRBV5-8 and TRBJ2-7, with 7 bases matching TRBD1. Per the germline V gene, CDR1 is SGHTS and CDR2 is YDEGEE. The V and J ends lost 5 bases and 4 bases, in that order; junction bases with no gene match: 15. The CDR3 sequence is 16 residues long.